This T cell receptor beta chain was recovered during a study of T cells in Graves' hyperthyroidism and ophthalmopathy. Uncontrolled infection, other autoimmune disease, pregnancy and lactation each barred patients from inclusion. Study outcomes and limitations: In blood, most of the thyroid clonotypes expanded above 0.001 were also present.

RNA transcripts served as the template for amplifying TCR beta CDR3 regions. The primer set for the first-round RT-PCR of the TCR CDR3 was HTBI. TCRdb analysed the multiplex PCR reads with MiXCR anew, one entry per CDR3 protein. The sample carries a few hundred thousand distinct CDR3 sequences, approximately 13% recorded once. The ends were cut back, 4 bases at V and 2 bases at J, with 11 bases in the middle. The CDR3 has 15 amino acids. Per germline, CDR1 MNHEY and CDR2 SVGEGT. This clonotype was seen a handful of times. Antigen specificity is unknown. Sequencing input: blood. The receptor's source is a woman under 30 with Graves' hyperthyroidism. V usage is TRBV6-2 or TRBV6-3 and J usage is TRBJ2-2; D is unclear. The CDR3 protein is CASSFPTDNTGELFF. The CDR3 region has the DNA TGTGCCAGCAGTTTCCCAACCGACAACACCGGGGAGCTGTTTTTT.